The clone carrying this TCR beta chain was observed at least ten times. Its antigen is not identified. This record comes from a study of T cells in Graves' hyperthyroidism and ophthalmopathy. Each patient was aged 18 to 65 and had newly diagnosed hyperthyroidism of under 2 months' duration. Those patients with uncontrolled infection, other autoimmune disease, pregnancy or lactation were excluded. Amplification targeted TCR beta CDR3 regions from RNA transcripts. During a first-round RT-PCR of the TCR CDR3, the HTBI primer set was used. TCRdb recomputed calls from the multiplex PCR reads with MiXCR, one row per CDR3 protein. The sample contains some 98,000 distinct CDR3 sequences, about 37% of which appear only once. Findings of the study overall: Using 13 V-J features, a model discriminated ophthalmopathy from stable hyperthyroidism.

V lost 2 bases and J lost 12; bases outside the gene matches: 10. The CDR3 has 13 amino acids. The germline V gene encodes CDR1 ENHRY and CDR2 SYGVKD. The sample taken for sequencing was peripheral blood or thyroid tissue (not recorded which). The origin of this receptor is a young woman with Graves' hyperthyroidism. V is TRBV10-3 and J is TRBJ2-7; 7 positions agree with TRBD2. CDR3 sequence reads: CAISERSGKNGYF. The CDR3 bases are TGTGCCATCAGTGAGCGGAGCGGGAAAAATGGGTACTTC.